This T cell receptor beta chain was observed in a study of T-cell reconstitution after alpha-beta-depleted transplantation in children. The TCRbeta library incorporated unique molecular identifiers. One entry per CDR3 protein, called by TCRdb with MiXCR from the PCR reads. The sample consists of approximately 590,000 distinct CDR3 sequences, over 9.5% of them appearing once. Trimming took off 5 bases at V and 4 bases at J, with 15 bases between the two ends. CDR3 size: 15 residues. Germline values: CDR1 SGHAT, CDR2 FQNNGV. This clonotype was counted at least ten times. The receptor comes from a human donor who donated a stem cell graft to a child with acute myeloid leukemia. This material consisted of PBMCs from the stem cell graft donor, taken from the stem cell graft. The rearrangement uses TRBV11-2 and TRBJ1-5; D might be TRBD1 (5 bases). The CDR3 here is CASSAGAGVNQPQHF. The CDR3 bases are TGTGCCAGCAGCGCCGGGGCAGGAGTAAATCAGCCCCAGCATTTT.